A selection of T cell receptor beta chains follows, all from one sample in a study of blood T cell repertoires in COVID-19. TCRdb keeps only in-frame clones here, not all; method: immunoSEQ multiplex PCR. The repertoire holds over 200,000 clones, with approximately 88% as singletons. The sequenced material came from PBMCs or T cells enriched from blood (not recorded which). The receptors stem from a woman between 25 and 40 years old who had been exposed to COVID-19. Both conserved end residues are part of each CDR3. D genes are given only for firm matches. Where a row states a size, it is once, few, many or the class of an expanded clone; other rows omit it.

TRBV19	once	TRBJ1-2	TRBD1	TGTGCCAGTAGTACAATACAGGGGTCAAACTATGGCTACACCTTC	CASSTIQGSNYGYTF
TRBV2	.	TRBJ1-4	.	TGTGCCAGCAGTGAAGGGGGAGGGCCTGAACTGTTTTTT	CASSEGGGPELFF
TRBV27	.	TRBJ1-4	.	TGTGCCAGCACTACCGGAGGAGGATTACTGTTTTTT	CASTTGGGLLFF
TRBV4-1	few	TRBJ2-2	TRBD2	TGCGCCAGCAGTCGTACAGGGGGCGCGGTGGCTAGCGGGAGGCTCACCGGGGAGCTGTTTTTT	CASSRTGGAVASGRLTGELFF
TRBV12-5	many	TRBJ2-2	.	TGTGCTAGTGGTTTGACGCGAGGACCAGGGCCCTCGAACACCGGGGAGCTGTTTTTT	CASGLTRGPGPSNTGELFF
TRBV24-1	.	TRBJ1-5	.	TGTGCCACCAGTGATCACAGGGTTGCTCAGCCCCAGCATTTT	CATSDHRVAQPQHF
TRBV5-4	.	TRBJ2-7	TRBD2	TGTGCCAGCAGCCGCCGACTAGCGGGAGGGCGAGGCTACGAGCAGTACTTC	CASSRRLAGGRGYEQYF
TRBV28	.	TRBJ1-2	TRBD1	TGTGCCAGCACCGGAACAGGGGACTATGGCTACACCTTC	CASTGTGDYGYTF
TRBV28	.	TRBJ2-5	TRBD1	TGTGCCAGCAGTTCCCGCCGGTGGGACAGGGTCCGAGAGACCCAGTACTTC	CASSSRRWDRVRETQYF
TRBV30	.	TRBJ2-6	TRBD2	TGTGCCTGGAGTGTACCCGGACTAGCTGGGGCCAACGTCCTGACTTTC	CAWSVPGLAGANVLTF
TRBV19	.	TRBJ2-2	TRBD1	TGTGCCAGTAGTCCGGGCGGCAGGGGGCGGAACACCGGGGAGCTGTTTTTT	CASSPGGRGRNTGELFF
TRBV19	.	TRBJ2-1	TRBD1	TGTGCCAGTAGTATAGATTGGGACAGGTACAATGAGCAGTTCTTC	CASSIDWDRYNEQFF
TRBV5-5	.	TRBJ2-4	.	TGTGCCAGCAGCTTGCGGGTTTTAGCCAAAAACATTCAGTACTTC	CASSLRVLAKNIQYF
TRBV5-1	.	TRBJ1-1	.	TGCGCCAGCAGCCCGGGAATGAGGGAAAGCACTGAAGCTTTCTTT	CASSPGMRESTEAFF
TRBV7-9	few	TRBJ2-1	TRBD2	TGTGCCAGCAGTAAATTGACTAGCGGGACACACAATGAGCAGTTCTTC	CASSKLTSGTHNEQFF
TRBV5-5	.	TRBJ1-4	.	TGTGCCAGCAGCTATACAGGGTCGGCTAATGAAAAACTGTTTTTT	CASSYTGSANEKLFF
TRBV10-3	.	TRBJ2-1	TRBD2	TGTGCCATCAGTGAGTGGGCGGGAGGGCCGTTGAATGAGCAGTTCTTC	CAISEWAGGPLNEQFF
TRBV3-1/TRBV3-2	.	TRBJ2-1	TRBD2	TGTGCCAGCAGCCATTCCTCGGGCTGGATCGCGGGAGGCGAGCAGTTCTTC	CASSHSSGWIAGGEQFF
TRBV7-9	.	TRBJ1-2	.	TGTGCCAGCAGCCTAGCCCCGAGTAGGGCAGGGGATAATGGCTACACCTTC	CASSLAPSRAGDNGYTF
TRBV30	.	TRBJ1-1	TRBD1	TGTGCCTGGAGTGACTACGCACACAGGGGGACGACTGAAGCTTTCTTT	CAWSDYAHRGTTEAFF
TRBV25-1	.	TRBJ1-2	TRBD1	TGTGCCAGCAGTGAATTACAGGGAATAGGCAGGGGGCTCGGTGGCTACACCTTC	CASSELQGIGRGLGGYTF
TRBV12-2	.	TRBJ2-7	.	TGTGCAAGTCGCTTAGCGAGAGGGTGTCCTGGCAGTCCCTACGAGCAGTACTTC	CASRLARGCPGSPYEQYF
TRBV6-1	.	TRBJ2-2	.	TGTGCCAGCAGTGAGGAGGCCGGGGGGAACACCGGGGAGCTGTTTTTT	CASSEEAGGNTGELFF
TRBV18	.	TRBJ2-7	.	TGTGCCAGCTCACCACGGGGGGAATACGAGCAGTACTTC	CASSPRGEYEQYF
TRBV5-1	once	TRBJ1-2	.	TGCGCCAGCAGTGCTACAGGCTTGAACTATGGCTACACCTTC	CASSATGLNYGYTF
TRBV28	.	TRBJ2-7	.	TGTGCCAGCAGCTTGACGGGGTCATACTCCTACGAGCAGTACTTC	CASSLTGSYSYEQYF
TRBV9	.	TRBJ2-3	TRBD2	TGTGCCAGCAGCGGCGGACTAGCGGGAGTCGGTAGCACAGATACGCAGTATTTT	CASSGGLAGVGSTDTQYF
TRBV4-1	.	TRBJ2-5	TRBD2	TGCGCCAGCAGCTACGGGAGGGAGCGGGAGAGGTTCCAAGAGACCCAGTACTTC	CASSYGRERERFQETQYF
TRBV21-1	.	TRBJ2-2	.	TGTGCCAGCAGCAAAGGCACAGGGGGCGTGTACACCGGGGAGCTGTTTTTT	CASSKGTGGVYTGELFF
TRBV24-1	once	TRBJ2-1	TRBD2	TGTGCCACCAGTGAAGTGCTAGCGGGAGGGGATGAGCAGTTCTTC	CATSEVLAGGDEQFF
TRBV7-8	.	TRBJ2-3	.	TGTGCCAGCAGCTTAGAAGGGGTTAACACAGATACGCAGTATTTT	CASSLEGVNTDTQYF
TRBV10-1	.	TRBJ2-7	TRBD1	TGCGCCAGCAGTGAATCAGGGGGTTCTGACGAGCAGTACTTC	CASSESGGSDEQYF
TRBV3-1/TRBV3-2	once	TRBJ2-5	.	TGTGCCAGCAGCCAAGATCCAAGGCGGTCCCAGTACTTC	CASSQDPRRSQYF
TRBV27	.	TRBJ2-1	TRBD2	TGTGCCAGCAGTTTAGGGACTAGCGGGATCAATGAGCAGTTCTTC	CASSLGTSGINEQFF
TRBV5-4	.	TRBJ2-2	.	TGTGCCAGCAGCTTGAGACAGGAGACCGGGGAGCTGTTTTTT	CASSLRQETGELFF
TRBV5-1	.	TRBJ2-7	TRBD1	TGCGCCAGCAGCTCCGGACAGGGAAATCACGAGCAGTACTTC	CASSSGQGNHEQYF
TRBV29-1	.	TRBJ2-1	TRBD2	TGCAGCGTTGAGGGACTAGCGGGAGGCTTCGATGAGCAGTTCTTC	CSVEGLAGGFDEQFF
TRBV12-3/TRBV12-4	.	TRBJ2-1	TRBD1	TGTGCCAGCAGAGGACAGGGGTTCAATGAGCAGTTCTTC	CASRGQGFNEQFF
TRBV6-5	.	TRBJ2-7	.	TGTGCCAGCAGTTTTGGTAGCGCCTACGAGCAGTACTTC	CASSFGSAYEQYF
TRBV13	.	TRBJ2-3	.	TGTGCCAGCAGCGTAGGGGACACTTTCTTCACAGATACGCAGTATTTT	CASSVGDTFFTDTQYF
TRBV6-5	once	TRBJ1-5	.	TGTGCCAGCGGAACAACAGGGATATCCAATCAGCCCCAGCATTTT	CASGTTGISNQPQHF
TRBV20-1	.	TRBJ2-7	.	TGCAGTGCTAGTCGGAGGGACGAGCAGTACTTC	CSASRRDEQYF
TRBV6-5	.	TRBJ1-5	.	TGTGCCAGCAGCCTCACCACAGGGCAGCCCCAGCATTTT	CASSLTTGQPQHF
TRBV9	.	TRBJ2-3	.	TGTGCCAGCAGCGTAGCTGGGCCCACAGATACGCAGTATTTT	CASSVAGPTDTQYF
TRBV7-8	.	TRBJ2-3	.	TGTGCCAGCAGCCGATTACGGCCAGAGGGCCTAACAGATACGCAGTATTTT	CASSRLRPEGLTDTQYF
TRBV19	.	TRBJ2-3	TRBD2	TGTGCCAGTAGTACCCTATGGGGTAGCGGGCACACAGATACGCAGTATTTT	CASSTLWGSGHTDTQYF